The 13 T cell receptor beta chains below all came from one sample that was sequenced in a study of Graves' ophthalmopathy and Graves' hyperthyroidism. Amplified material comprised TCR beta CDR3 regions derived from RNA transcripts. The authors performed first-round RT-PCR with HTBI primers and then a second-round multiplex PCR. TCRdb called the multiplex PCR reads again in MiXCR, with one record for every CDR3 protein. The sample carries over a million distinct CDR3 sequences, 35% to 40% recorded once. Sequencing was done on a sample of peripheral blood or thyroid tissue (not recorded which). These receptors all come from an adult man with Graves' hyperthyroidism.

This clonotype was seen just once. CDR3 residues: CATSRVGGYSPLHF. The CDR3 nucleotides are TGTGCCACCAGCAGAGTTGGGGGGTACTCACCCCTCCACTTT. V and J are TRBV15 and TRBJ1-6, with a possible D match to TRBD1 (5 bases). Germline assignment: CDR1 LNHNV and CDR2 YYDKDF (reference sequence). CDR3 length: 14 residues. Trimming stripped 1 base from V and 10 bases from J, with 11 bases between.

Notes on this clonotype: A read error may produce the germline difference seen at one junction end. The rearrangement uses TRBV10-3 and TRBJ2-5; 10 bases align to TRBD1. CDR3 length: 13 residues. CDR1 and CDR2 from the germline V gene are ENHRY and SYGVKD. CDR3 sequence (DNA): TGTGCCATCGGTGACAGGGGGCTCGAGACCCAGTACTTC. This gives the protein CAIGDRGLETQYF.

This clonotype was recorded a few times. The chain couples TRBV15 to TRBJ2-5, with D maybe TRBD1 (6 bases). The V and J ends lost 3 bases and 1 base respectively, with 15 bases between them. The CDR3 is 16 amino acids. CDR1 and CDR2 (germline): LNHNV, YYDKDF (reference sequence). In DNA form, the CDR3 reads TGTGCCACCAGCAGCCTAAATACAGGGAGCCAAGAGACCCAGTACTTC. Its translation: CATSSLNTGSQETQYF. The entire variable domain, with the rest obtained from reference TRBV15 and TRBJ2-5, is as follows: DAMVIQNPRYQVTQFGKPVTLSCSQTLNHNVMYWYQQKSSQAPKLLFHYYDKDFNNEADTPDNFQSRRPNTSFCFLDIRSPGLGDTAMYLCATSSLNTGSQETQYFGPGTRLLVL.

The chain uses TRBV6-5 and TRBJ1-2; no definite D call. The CDR3 runs 14 residues. V shed 4 bases and J shed 2 bases, with 11 bases lying between them. Per the germline V gene, CDR1 is MNHEY and CDR2 is SVGAGI. The CDR3 here is CASSLSPGNYGYTF. CDR3 DNA sequence: TGTGCCAGCAGTTTGAGCCCCGGAAACTATGGCTACACCTTC.

In this sample, this clonotype turned up many times. V gene TRBV6-5 combines with J gene TRBJ2-5; D is possibly TRBD1 (5 bases). V dropped 6 bases and J dropped 7 bases, with 15 bases sitting between them. This CDR3 comprises 13 residues. The germline CDR1 and CDR2 sequences are MNHEY and SVGAGI. CDR3 sequence: CASSPQGIATQYF. The CDR3 coding sequence is TGTGCCAGCAGCCCCCAGGGTATTGCGACCCAGTACTTC.

The rearrangement uses TRBV19 and TRBJ1-6; possible D gene TRBD1, 5 bases. Trimming took off 7 bases at V and 9 bases at J, with 19 bases between the two ends. This CDR3 is built from 15 residues. Germline V gene data show CDR1 as LNHDA and CDR2 as SQIVND (reference sequence). CDR3: CASMMSRQGASPLHF. The CDR3 DNA reads TGTGCCAGTATGATGAGTCGGCAGGGAGCTTCACCCCTCCACTTT. The full variable domain, rest sourced from reference TRBV19 and TRBJ1-6, is DGGITQSPKYLFRKEGQNVTLSCEQNLNHDAMYWYRQDPGQGLRLIYYSQIVNDFQKGDIAEGYSVSREKKESFPLTVTSAQKNPTAFYLCASMMSRQGASPLHFGNGTRLTVT.

The V gene is TRBV12-3 or TRBV12-4, the J gene TRBJ2-7; D not resolved. The CDR3 runs 14 residues. Trimming removed 5 bases from V and 0 bases from J, with 11 bases in between. The CDR3 sequence: CASSPSAISYEQYF. The CDR3 coding sequence is TGTGCCAGCAGTCCATCGGCCATCTCCTACGAGCAGTACTTC.

This clonotype appeared a few times. V and J are TRBV4-2 and TRBJ1-1, with no clear D. Germline CDR1 LGHNA, CDR2 YNFKEQ. The V end was cut by 0 bases, the J end by 4 bases, with 6 bases between. This CDR3 region has 13 residues. This chain's CDR3 is CASSQEAFTEAFF. For the CDR3, the DNA is TGTGCCAGCAGCCAAGAGGCGTTCACTGAAGCTTTCTTT.

The rearrangement joins TRBV10-3 to TRBJ1-1; 7 nucleotides match TRBD1. V was clipped by 1 base and J by 1 base; unmatched bases: 3. CDR1 is ENHRY, CDR2 SYGVKD, per germline. CDR3 length equals 15 residues. The CDR3 region is CAISEFGTANTEAFF. CDR3 DNA sequence: TGTGCCATCAGTGAGTTCGGGACAGCGAACACTGAAGCTTTCTTT.

This clonotype was picked up a small number of times. This chain uses TRBV9 with TRBJ1-2; D is possibly TRBD1 (6 bases). The V gene lost 5 bases and the J gene lost 0 bases, with 11 bases spanning the gap. The CDR3 consists of 14 residues. In germline, CDR1 is SGDLS, CDR2 YYNGEE. As DNA, the CDR3 is TGTGCCAGCAGGACAGGACAGACTAACTATGGCTACACCTTC. This sequence encodes CASRTGQTNYGYTF.

This clonotype was seen only a few times. J is TRBJ1-6 and V is TRBV4-1; D unresolved. Trimming took off 3 bases at V and 7 bases at J, with 7 bases between the two ends. The CDR3 runs 13 residues. The germline CDR1 and CDR2 sequences are MGHRA and YSYEKL. DNA of the CDR3: TGCGCCAGCAGCCAGCCGCAGAATTCACCCCTCCACTTT. It translates to CASSQPQNSPLHF.

The chain joins TRBV9 to TRBJ2-7; D is perhaps TRBD2 (7 bases). Germline V lookup: CDR1 SGDLS, CDR2 YYNGEE. Trimming took 0 bases from V and 5 from J, leaving 12 bases between them. The CDR3 has 14 amino acids. CDR3 nucleotides: TGTGCCAGCAGCGTAGGATGGGAGGGGGACGAGCAGTACTTC. This codes for CASSVGWEGDEQYF.

The rearrangement joins TRBV7-9 to TRBJ2-7; 8 nucleotides line up with TRBD1. CDR1 is SEHNR, CDR2 FQNEAQ, per germline (reference sequence). The CDR3 spans 13 residues. The ends lost 8 bases at V and 9 bases at J; junction bases unmatched: 12. CDR3 in amino acids: CASQRQGAFRQYF. The CDR3 region has the DNA TGTGCCAGCCAGCGGCAGGGGGCTTTTCGGCAGTACTTC.